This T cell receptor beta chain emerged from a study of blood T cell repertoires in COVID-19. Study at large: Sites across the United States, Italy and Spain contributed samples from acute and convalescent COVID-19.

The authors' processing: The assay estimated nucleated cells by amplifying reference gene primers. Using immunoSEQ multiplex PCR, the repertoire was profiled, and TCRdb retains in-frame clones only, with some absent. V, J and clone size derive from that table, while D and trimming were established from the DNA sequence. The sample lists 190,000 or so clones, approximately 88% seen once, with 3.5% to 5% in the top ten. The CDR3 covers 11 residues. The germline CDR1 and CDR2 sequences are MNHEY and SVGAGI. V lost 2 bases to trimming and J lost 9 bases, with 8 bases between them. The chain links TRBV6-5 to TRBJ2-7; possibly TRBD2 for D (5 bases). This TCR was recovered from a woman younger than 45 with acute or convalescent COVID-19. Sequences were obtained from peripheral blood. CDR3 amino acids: CASSYQRSQYF. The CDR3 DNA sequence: TGTGCCAGCAGTTACCAGCGGTCGCAGTACTTC.